This is a list of T cell receptor beta chains from one sample in a study of T cell repertoires in cytomegalovirus infection. A single record per CDR3 protein comes from TCRdb applying MiXCR to the reads. Of around 550,000 distinct CDR3 sequences listed, more than 20% are singletons. Sequencing used PBMCs. Receptor source: a human donor in good health (CMV status not recorded). Some clones in this sample may be carry-over from other donors' samples. CDR3s leave out the opening cysteine and the closing phenylalanine or tryptophan. Each record gives: V gene, D gene, J gene, CDR3 protein. A D gene is named only where the DNA matches it firmly.

v_call: TRBV19
d_call: NA
j_call: TRBJ2-1
cdr3_aa: ASSIRTGSSYNEQF

v_call: TRBV7-2
d_call: NA
j_call: TRBJ2-1
cdr3_aa: ASSGWGRNEQF

v_call: TRBV5-4
d_call: TRBD1
j_call: TRBJ2-2
cdr3_aa: ASSRGQGRTGELF

v_call: TRBV28
d_call: NA
j_call: TRBJ1-5
cdr3_aa: ASSYRHNQPQH

v_call: TRBV7-2
d_call: NA
j_call: TRBJ2-3
cdr3_aa: ASSPLYDTDTQY

v_call: TRBV28
d_call: TRBD1
j_call: TRBJ1-5
cdr3_aa: ASSLPRGLQPQH

v_call: TRBV7-2
d_call: TRBD2
j_call: TRBJ2-3
cdr3_aa: ASSGGRNSGRRTDTQY

v_call: TRBV11-2
d_call: NA
j_call: TRBJ1-1
cdr3_aa: ASSWEGRTEAF

v_call: TRBV28
d_call: NA
j_call: TRBJ2-6
cdr3_aa: ASSDKTGHYSGANVLT

v_call: TRBV5-5
d_call: NA
j_call: TRBJ2-1
cdr3_aa: ASSTTGLGGNEQF